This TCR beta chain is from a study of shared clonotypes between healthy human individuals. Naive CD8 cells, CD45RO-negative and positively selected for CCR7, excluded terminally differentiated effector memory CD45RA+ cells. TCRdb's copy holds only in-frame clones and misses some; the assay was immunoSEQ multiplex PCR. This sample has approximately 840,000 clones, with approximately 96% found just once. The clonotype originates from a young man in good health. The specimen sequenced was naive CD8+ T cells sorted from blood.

The CDR3 protein is CASSFVGDSNQPQHF. CDR3 nucleotides: TGTGCCAGCAGCTTCGTGGGAGATAGCAATCAGCCCCAGCATTTT. V is TRBV5-5 and J is TRBJ1-5; D not resolved. Germline V gene data show CDR1 as SGHKS and CDR2 as YYEKEE (reference sequence). Deletions cut 2 bases from V and 0 bases from J, with 9 bases between. The CDR3 is 15 residues long.